This passage covers 9 T cell receptor beta chains from one sample sequenced in a study of T cell responses to AZD1222 COVID-19 vaccine (dated by TCRdb to 2020 to 2022). Libraries were constructed by the immunoSEQ multiplex PCR assay. The immuneACCESS repertoire file appears here via TCRdb, limited to in-frame rearrangements. These files lack a portion of the clones; in checked studies, under half of the deficit traces to unresolved V genes, and the cause of the others is not known. Within this sample are 150,000 or so clones, with 80% to 95% of them counted one time only. The ten largest clonotypes hold approximately 3.8% of the sample. Explained via the paper, the time point label denotes: about 28 days (+/-7) after the second vaccine dose. The source was peripheral blood, collected 28 days after the second AZD1222 dose. These receptors were collected from an adult who received the AZD1222 COVID-19 vaccine.

The V call is TRBV13, the J call TRBJ2-7, with D hard to call. CDR1 PRHDT and CDR2 FYEKMQ come from the germline V gene (reference sequence). V lost 5 bases and J 2 bases, leaving 16 bases between the germline ends. CDR3 size: 15 residues. CDR3 DNA: TGTGCCAGCAGCCACCGGGCCGGAACGACCTACGAGCAGTACTTC. Translated, it gives CASSHRAGTTYEQYF.

This chain connects TRBV2 to TRBJ2-1; 7 bases match TRBD2. Germline V gene data show CDR1 as SNHLY and CDR2 as FYNNEI. The CDR3 loop spans 16 amino acids. The J segment lost 0 bases and the V segment lost 4 bases, leaving 6 bases of the junction unmatched. CDR3 amino acids: CASSAMASGSYNEQFF. As DNA, the CDR3 is TGTGCCAGCAGTGCAATGGCTAGCGGCTCCTACAATGAGCAGTTCTTC.

This chain joins TRBV5-6 and TRBJ1-1; D is perhaps TRBD1 (6 bases). Trimming shortened V by 0 bases and J by 8 bases, and 14 bases separated the two germline ends. CDR3 size: 14 residues. CDR1 is SGHDT and CDR2 is YYEEEE in the germline V gene. The CDR3 sequence: CASSLETGDLEAFF. CDR3 DNA sequence: TGTGCCAGCAGCTTGGAGACAGGAGACCTAGAAGCTTTCTTT.

This chain joins TRBV19 and TRBJ2-3; TRBD2 agrees at 7 bases. With V trimmed by 11 bases and J by 1 base, 6 bases remained unmatched. The CDR3 contains 13 residues. Germline loops: CDR1 LNHDA, CDR2 SQIVND (reference sequence). The CDR3 loop reads CAAGVGRTDTQYF. The DNA for the CDR3 is TGTGCCGCGGGAGTCGGGCGCACAGATACGCAGTATTTT. Filled out from reference TRBV19 and TRBJ2-3, the complete variable domain reads DGGITQSPKYLFRKEGQNVTLSCEQNLNHDAMYWYRQDPGQGLRLIYYSQIVNDFQKGDIAEGYSVSREKKESFPLTVTSAQKNPTAFYLCAAGVGRTDTQYFGPGTRLTVL.

This rearrangement joins TRBV30 to TRBJ2-5; D gene uncertain. Germline lookup yields CDR1 GTSNPN and CDR2 SVGIG (reference sequence). Trimming shortened V by 0 bases and J by 1 base, and 9 bases separated the two germline ends. The CDR3 has 14 residues. The CDR3 loop reads CAWSVGGSQETQYF. The DNA of the CDR3 is TGTGCCTGGAGTGTAGGCGGATCCCAAGAGACCCAGTACTTC.

This clone was counted a few times. This chain links TRBV6-2 or TRBV6-3 with TRBJ2-5; D unclear. Trimming removed 2 bases at V and 5 bases at J, with 3 bases between. The germline V gene encodes CDR1 MNHEY and CDR2 SVGEGT. The CDR3 totals 11 residues. CDR3 sequence (DNA): TGTGCCAGCAGTTACATCGAGACCCAGTACTTC. The encoded protein is CASSYIETQYF.

V gene TRBV2 combines with J gene TRBJ2-7; 7 bases match TRBD1. V dropped 7 bases and J dropped 3; count of bases not matched to a gene: 6. The CDR3 length is 13 residues. CDR1 and CDR2 (germline): SNHLY, FYNNEI. The CDR3 here is CASMQTGFYEQYF. CDR3 nucleotides: TGTGCCAGCATGCAGACAGGGTTCTACGAGCAGTACTTC.

V usage is TRBV7-2 and J usage is TRBJ2-2; no reliable D call. CDR1 and CDR2 from the germline V gene are SGHTA and FQGNSA. Trimming removed 1 base from V and 2 bases from J, with 11 bases in between. This CDR3 comprises 16 residues. The CDR3 region has the DNA TGTGCCAGCAGCTTAGTTGGCGGTTTAAACACCGGGGAGCTGTTTTTT. Its protein product is CASSLVGGLNTGELFF.

This clone occurred once. This chain links TRBV7-2 with TRBJ2-7; the D gene is possibly TRBD2 (6 bases). The germline gives CDR1 SGHTA, CDR2 FQGNSA. The V end lost 5 bases, the J end lost 0 bases, and 8 bases lay between the germline ends. CDR3 length equals 13 residues. CDR3: CASSRDFSYEQYF. CDR3 bases: TGTGCCAGCAGCCGGGACTTCTCCTACGAGCAGTACTTC.